This paragraph covers one T cell receptor beta chain sequence. Its antigen is not known. This same CDR3 is encoded by further DNA sequences in the sample. This record comes from a study of shared clonotypes between healthy human individuals. Findings and caveats of the study: The donor pool, a small one, limited the genetic and exposure-history diversity represented. In a handful of donors, approximately 5% of naive CD4 clonotypes appeared in common.

The germline CDR1 and CDR2 sequences are LNHNV and YYDKDF (reference sequence). There are 15 residues in the CDR3. Trimming took off 0 bases at V and 4 bases at J, with 7 bases between the two ends. Researchers divided each subset's genomic DNA evenly across several immunoSEQ plates. Method: immunoSEQ multiplex PCR; TCRdb's copy keeps in-frame clones and lacks some. The table includes around 2.3 million clones, approximately 96% detected once. The clonotype was recovered from a man aged 18 to 35 in good health. The sequenced sample consisted of naive CD4+ T cells sorted from blood. Sample subset: CD45RA+ positively selected. V and J are TRBV15 and TRBJ2-6; D might be TRBD1 (5 bases). CDR3 coding DNA: TGTGCCACCAGCAGAGACAGGGCCGGGGCCAACGTCCTGACTTTC. This codes for CATSRDRAGANVLTF.